This T cell receptor (beta chain) was sequenced in a study of shared clonotypes between healthy human individuals. Notes on this clone: What it binds is unknown. This may arise from a read error, as a much more abundant clone is one base away.

Study-level points and caveats: The authors sampled blood alone, and tissue repertoires likely differ.

The study ran the assay at deep level. TCRdb's copy holds only in-frame clones and misses some; the assay was immunoSEQ multiplex PCR. The sample lists hundreds of thousands of clones, about 78% occurring once. CDR3 length: 14 amino acids. Germline CDR1 and CDR2: LNHDA and SQIVND (reference sequence). The V and J ends lost 7 bases and 2 bases, in that order; junction bases with no gene match: 5. This chain links TRBV19 with TRBJ1-3, with 7 bases that match TRBD1. The sequence was collected from a woman aged 30 to 39 in good health. Source material: memory CD4+ T cells sorted from blood. Specified subset: CD45RA-negative fraction. CDR3 sequence (DNA): TGTGCCAGTACCCTCGGGACAGCTGGAAACACCATATATTTT. Its protein is CASTLGTAGNTIYF.